This TCR beta chain was sequenced during a study of blood T cell repertoires in COVID-19. As for the study in general: T cells, B-cell-depleted T cells, or PBMCs provided the cDNA or gDNA that served as material.

Germline V gene sequence: CDR1 MNHNS, CDR2 SASEGT. This CDR3 spans 14 amino acids. Deletions cut 2 bases from V and 4 bases from J, with 12 bases between. Source study methods: Amplification with reference gene primers provided the estimates of nucleated cell counts. Profiling relied on immunoSEQ multiplex PCR, and the TCRdb table lists in-frame clones only, not all of them. The D gene and trimming were derived from the DNA, and the V and J assignments and clone size from that table. The sample holds some 44,000 clones, roughly 90% seen once. The rearrangement links TRBV6-1 to TRBJ2-7; maybe TRBD2 (5 bases). Sequencing input: peripheral blood. The receptor was isolated from a human donor in a cohort sampled during active COVID-19. The CDR3 spells CASSEFDGVYEQYF. In nucleotides, the CDR3 is TGTGCCAGCAGTGAATTCGACGGGGTATACGAGCAGTACTTC.